The clone carrying this TCR beta chain was observed a handful of times. The repertoire was sequenced with immunoSEQ multiplex PCR; TCRdb's copy has only in-frame clones and lacks some. The sample contains under 200,000 clones, around 85% of which appear only once. This entry is derived from a study of blood T cell repertoires in COVID-19. Germline CDR1 reads KGHSH; CDR2 reads LQKENI. Trimming removed 2 bases from V and 1 base from J, with 8 bases in between. CDR3 length: 14 amino acids. V and J are TRBV18 and TRBJ1-2, with D unresolved. The sequence derives from a woman in her sixties with COVID-19, enrolled during active disease. What was sequenced was peripheral blood. CDR3 sequence (DNA): TGTGCCAGCTCACCAGGAAGACTTAACTATGGCTACACCTTC. Its protein product is CASSPGRLNYGYTF. Full variable domain (outside the CDR3, taken from reference TRBV18 and TRBJ1-2): NAGVMQNPRHLVRRRGQEARLRCSPMKGHSHVYWYRQLPEEGLKFMVYLQKENIIDESGMPKERFSAEFPKEGPSILRIQQVVRGDSAAYFCASSPGRLNYGYTFGSGTRLTVV.